A selection of T cell receptor beta chains follows, all from one sample in a study of blood T cell repertoires in COVID-19. Profiling relied on immunoSEQ multiplex PCR, and the TCRdb table lists in-frame clones only, not all of them. The repertoire holds about 40,000 clones, around 83% seen once, with around 20% in the top ten. The sequenced material came from peripheral blood. The origin of the receptors is a middle-aged man in a cohort sampled during active COVID-19. The CDR3 runs from the conserved cysteine through the conserved F or W. Each record gives: V gene, D gene, J gene, clone size, CDR3 protein, CDR3 DNA. A D gene is named only where the DNA matches it firmly. Some rows mark clone size as missing; the rest say once, few, many or name a class of expanded clone.

v_gene: TRBV15; d_gene: -; j_gene: TRBJ2-1; abundance: -; CDR3aa: CATRGAKGLYEQFF; CDR3nt: TGTGCCACCAGAGGGGCAAAGGGTCTCTACGAGCAGTTCTTC
v_gene: TRBV15; d_gene: TRBD1; j_gene: TRBJ1-1; abundance: -; CDR3aa: CATSREQGGKDTEAFF; CDR3nt: TGTGCCACCAGCAGAGAACAGGGGGGCAAGGACACTGAAGCTTTCTTT
v_gene: TRBV2; d_gene: -; j_gene: TRBJ1-3; abundance: few; CDR3aa: CASMDSLGNTIYF; CDR3nt: TGTGCCAGCATGGACAGTCTCGGAAACACCATATATTTT
v_gene: TRBV4-2; d_gene: TRBD2; j_gene: TRBJ2-5; abundance: -; CDR3aa: CASSPRGVAGGIETQYF; CDR3nt: TGTGCCAGCAGCCCGCGGGGGGTGGCGGGAGGAATCGAGACCCAGTACTTC
v_gene: TRBV18; d_gene: TRBD2; j_gene: TRBJ2-1; abundance: -; CDR3aa: CASSPASGGVDNEQFF; CDR3nt: TGTGCCAGCTCACCAGCTAGCGGGGGGGTTGACAATGAGCAGTTCTTC
v_gene: TRBV7-3; d_gene: -; j_gene: TRBJ2-3; abundance: -; CDR3aa: CASSLWQGSDTQYF; CDR3nt: TGTGCCAGCAGCTTGTGGCAGGGTTCAGATACGCAGTATTTT
v_gene: TRBV9; d_gene: -; j_gene: TRBJ2-3; abundance: -; CDR3aa: CASSVVASPSTDTQYF; CDR3nt: TGTGCCAGCAGCGTAGTAGCTAGCCCTAGCACAGATACGCAGTATTTT
v_gene: TRBV6-5; d_gene: TRBD1; j_gene: TRBJ2-5; abundance: -; CDR3aa: CASRPDRGRQETQYF; CDR3nt: TGTGCCAGCAGGCCCGACAGGGGTCGGCAAGAGACCCAGTACTTC
v_gene: TRBV30; d_gene: TRBD1; j_gene: TRBJ2-7; abundance: -; CDR3aa: CAWSVGQGPYEQYF; CDR3nt: TGTGCCTGGAGTGTAGGACAGGGTCCCTACGAGCAGTACTTC
v_gene: TRBV11-2; d_gene: TRBD1; j_gene: TRBJ1-2; abundance: -; CDR3aa: CASSLGTGNYGYTF; CDR3nt: TGTGCCAGCAGCTTGGGGACAGGGAACTATGGCTACACCTTC
v_gene: TRBV24-1; d_gene: -; j_gene: TRBJ2-3; abundance: -; CDR3aa: CATSEVGLLDTQYF; CDR3nt: TGTGCCACCAGTGAGGTGGGACTGCTAGATACGCAGTATTTT
v_gene: TRBV18; d_gene: TRBD2; j_gene: TRBJ2-7; abundance: -; CDR3aa: CASSHPTSGGFYEQYF; CDR3nt: TGTGCCAGCTCACACCCGACTAGCGGGGGGTTCTACGAGCAGTACTTC
v_gene: TRBV13; d_gene: -; j_gene: TRBJ2-1; abundance: -; CDR3aa: CASSKEEGNEQFF; CDR3nt: TGTGCCAGCAGCAAAGAAGAGGGAAATGAGCAGTTCTTC
v_gene: TRBV4-3; d_gene: -; j_gene: TRBJ2-7; abundance: -; CDR3aa: CASSRTPGASYEQYF; CDR3nt: TGCGCCAGCAGCCGCACCCCGGGAGCGTCCTACGAGCAGTACTTC
v_gene: TRBV18; d_gene: -; j_gene: TRBJ1-4; abundance: -; CDR3aa: CASSPPRAMGNEKLFF; CDR3nt: TGTGCCAGCTCACCACCCAGAGCGATGGGTAATGAAAAACTGTTTTTT
v_gene: TRBV29-1; d_gene: TRBD1; j_gene: TRBJ1-1; abundance: -; CDR3aa: CSVEADRENTEAFF; CDR3nt: TGCAGCGTTGAAGCGGACAGGGAGAACACTGAAGCTTTCTTT
v_gene: TRBV30; d_gene: -; j_gene: TRBJ1-1; abundance: -; CDR3aa: CAWSVWAMNTEAFF; CDR3nt: TGTGCCTGGAGTGTTTGGGCTATGAACACTGAAGCTTTCTTT
v_gene: TRBV20-1; d_gene: -; j_gene: TRBJ1-1; abundance: -; CDR3aa: CSASGGGEAFF; CDR3nt: TGCAGTGCGTCGGGCGGGGGTGAAGCTTTCTTT
v_gene: TRBV13; d_gene: -; j_gene: TRBJ1-1; abundance: -; CDR3aa: CASSRELTEAFF; CDR3nt: TGTGCCAGCAGCCGGGAACTAACCGAAGCTTTCTTT
v_gene: TRBV4-1; d_gene: -; j_gene: TRBJ2-5; abundance: -; CDR3aa: CASSPRGPGDETQYF; CDR3nt: TGCGCCAGCAGCCCCCGCGGACCAGGGGATGAGACCCAGTACTTC
v_gene: TRBV30; d_gene: -; j_gene: TRBJ1-1; abundance: few; CDR3aa: CAWSVNYATEAFF; CDR3nt: TGTGCCTGGAGTGTTAACTATGCCACTGAAGCTTTCTTT
v_gene: TRBV7-9; d_gene: TRBD1; j_gene: TRBJ2-7; abundance: few; CDR3aa: CASSWAGTGGSYEQYF; CDR3nt: TGTGCCAGCAGCTGGGCCGGGACAGGGGGCTCCTACGAGCAGTACTTC
v_gene: TRBV2; d_gene: TRBD1; j_gene: TRBJ1-2; abundance: few; CDR3aa: CASSETRQGGYGYTF; CDR3nt: TGTGCCAGCAGTGAAACCCGACAGGGGGGATATGGCTACACCTTC
v_gene: TRBV30; d_gene: -; j_gene: TRBJ2-7; abundance: -; CDR3aa: CAWSLGVTYEQYF; CDR3nt: TGTGCCTGGAGTCTAGGTGTAACCTACGAGCAGTACTTC
v_gene: TRBV27; d_gene: -; j_gene: TRBJ2-1; abundance: -; CDR3aa: CASSLYYRAYHEQFF; CDR3nt: TGTGCCAGCAGTTTATATTACAGGGCCTATCATGAGCAGTTCTTC
v_gene: TRBV29-1; d_gene: TRBD2; j_gene: TRBJ2-1; abundance: -; CDR3aa: CSVEDGTSGSYNEQFF; CDR3nt: TGCAGCGTTGAAGATGGGACTAGCGGCTCCTACAATGAGCAGTTCTTC